These T cell receptor beta chains were read from a single sample in a study of cytomegalovirus exposure and HLA in healthy donors. Method: immunoSEQ multiplex PCR; TCRdb's copy keeps in-frame clones and lacks some. The sample shows tens of thousands of clones, more than 70% of them seen only once. Sequencing was performed on PBMCs. These receptors originate from a man between 40 and 49 years old in good health and CMV-seronegative. Each CDR3 is given with its conserved first and last residue. D genes are given only for firm matches. Part of the rows lack a size; the others show once, few, many or a class for expanded clones.

j_call clone_size d_call v_call cdr3_aa cdr3_nt
TRBJ1-2 - TRBD1 TRBV6-1 CASSIGQDGYGYTF TGTGCCAGCAGTATAGGACAGGATGGCTATGGCTACACCTTC
TRBJ2-7 once TRBD1 TRBV4-2 CASSQDLGQVSYEQYF TGTGCCAGCAGCCAAGATTTGGGACAGGTCTCCTACGAGCAGTACTTC
TRBJ1-2 - - TRBV18 CASSPPQAAF TGTGCCAGCTCACCACCGCAGGCCGCCTTC
TRBJ1-5 - TRBD1 TRBV6-5 CASSYGTGTDQPQHF TGTGCCAGCAGTTATGGGACAGGGACCGATCAGCCCCAGCATTTT
TRBJ1-2 - - TRBV5-6 CASSLPISGYTF TGTGCCAGCAGCTTGCCGATTAGCGGCTACACCTTC
TRBJ1-4 - - TRBV19 CASRDPGRGGGKLFF TGTGCCAGTAGGGACCCGGGACGGGGAGGTGGAAAACTGTTTTTT
TRBJ1-2 few - TRBV2 CASSERQASYGYTF TGTGCCAGCAGTGAAAGGCAGGCCTCCTATGGCTACACCTTC
TRBJ1-2 - - TRBV30 CAWRAAEANYGYTF TGTGCCTGGAGGGCTGCCGAAGCTAACTATGGCTACACCTTC
TRBJ2-4 - - TRBV6-5 CASSYSVVLAKNIQYF TGTGCCAGCAGTTACTCAGTAGTCCTAGCCAAAAACATTCAGTACTTC
TRBJ1-6 - - TRBV6-4 CASSDSGGVGSPLHF TGTGCCAGCAGTGACTCGGGCGGGGTGGGATCACCCCTCCACTTT
TRBJ2-7 - TRBD2 TRBV5-6 CASTVLAGAREQYF TGTGCCAGCACCGTCCTAGCGGGGGCTCGTGAGCAGTACTTC